This TCR beta chain was recorded in a study of T-cell memory formation after mild COVID-19. Study overall: TCR clusters largely stayed donor specific. Study outcomes and limitations: Within pre-infection memory, some responding clones were found, suggesting cross-reactive memory joined. Chiefly within CM and EM were the contracting CD4+ clones; CD8+ ones were within EMRA.

A few counts support this clonotype. Its antigen is not identified. One entry per CDR3 protein results from TCRdb running MiXCR on the 5' RACE reads. The data contain 190,000 or so distinct CDR3 sequences, roughly a fifth of them singletons. This receptor was taken from an adult woman who had mild COVID-19 (a few samples of this study predate the infection). Cell type and time point are not known. Sequenced input: PBMCs or a T cell subset sorted from them (not recorded which).

The CDR3 coding sequence is TGTGCCAGCAGCCTGGGGGACAGTCAGCCCCAGCATTTT. Translation: CASSLGDSQPQHF. V usage is TRBV9 and J usage is TRBJ1-5, with 7 bases that match TRBD1. Germline V gene lookup returns CDR1 SGDLS and CDR2 YYNGEE. V dropped 4 bases and J dropped 6; count of bases not matched to a gene: 4. CDR3 size: 13 residues.